These 3 T cell receptor beta chains were all obtained from the same sample, sequenced in a study of identical twins. MiXCR, run by TCRdb on the 5' RACE reads, gives a single entry per CDR3 protein. The table has about 530,000 distinct CDR3 sequences, about a fifth seen once; the top ten hold roughly 0.5%. The same sample was also used in a study of yellow fever vaccine responses in identical twins.

Sequencing was carried out using CD4+ T cells sorted from blood. The source is a woman between 18 and 30 years old in good health.

This clonotype was detected a few times. This rearrangement joins TRBV12-3 or TRBV12-4 to TRBJ2-1; 9 nucleotides agree with TRBD1. CDR3 length equals 16 residues. V lost 6 bases, J lost 9 bases, and 15 bases stayed unmatched. CDR3 nucleotides: TGTGCCAGCAGCAGGAGGGGACAGGGAGGGTCCGGTGAGCAGTTCTTC. The encoded protein is CASSRRGQGGSGEQFF.

In this sample, this clonotype turned up once. The chain uses TRBV12-3 or TRBV12-4 and TRBJ2-2; a weak D match, TRBD2 (5 bases). This CDR3 has 16 amino acids. The V end was cut by 3 bases, the J end by 7 bases, with 18 bases between. Written as DNA, the CDR3 is TGTGCCAGCAGTTTCGGTGGCTGGGAGCCCCACGGGGAGCTGTTTTTT. Protein: CASSFGGWEPHGELFF.

This clonotype was counted only a few times. The rearrangement uses TRBV28 and TRBJ2-7; D gene unclear. CDR3 length: 14 residues. The V gene's germline CDR1 is MDHEN and CDR2 SYDVKM. V lost 1 base and J 2 bases, leaving 9 bases between the germline ends. The CDR3 nucleotides are TGTGCCAGCAGTTTATTTGGAGTACCCTACGAGCAGTACGTC. It translates to CASSLFGVPYEQYV.